This TCR beta chain was sequenced in a study of CD8+ T cells in alopecia areata. On the study more broadly: Once tofacitinib had been taken for 6 to 18 months, 6 months off drug followed. Study outcomes and limitations: With patients, TCR sharing proved less clear than in mice, a difference possibly related to HLA. The study also sequences resident alphabeta T cells of normal skin in scalp samples.

Peripheral blood and lesional scalp punch biopsies were taken from alopecia areata patients. V was cut by 1 base and J by 4 bases, with 7 bases left in between. This CDR3 has 13 amino acids. Germline V gives CDR1 MNHEY, CDR2 SVGAGI. As the sequencing template, cDNA was produced by extracting RNA and reverse transcribing it. Only in-frame clones appear in the TCRdb table, and some are missing; sequencing was by immunoSEQ multiplex PCR. The sample records a few hundred thousand clones, under 70% being singletons. This clone was detected once. Its antigen is unknown. The sequence derives from a human donor with alopecia areata. Sequenced material: CD4+ T cells sorted from blood, taken at week 0. The chain links TRBV6-5 to TRBJ2-5, with D maybe TRBD1 (5 bases). This CDR3 reads CASSYYQGETQYF. CDR3 sequence (DNA): TGTGCCAGCAGTTACTACCAGGGAGAGACCCAGTACTTC.